A selection of T cell receptor beta chains follows, all from one sample in a study of blood T cell repertoires in COVID-19. Using immunoSEQ multiplex PCR, the repertoire was profiled, and TCRdb retains in-frame clones only, with some absent. In the table there are about 160,000 clones, 82% of which are singletons. Material for sequencing was peripheral blood. The receptors derive from a woman aged 80 or over with active or convalescent COVID-19. CDR3s include the opening cysteine and the closing phenylalanine or tryptophan. A D gene is named only where the DNA matches it firmly. Where a row states a size, it is once, few, many or the class of an expanded clone; other rows omit it.

J gene,V gene,D gene,clone size,CDR3 protein,CDR3 DNA
TRBJ1-1,TRBV25-1,.,.,CASSKGVDTEAFF,TGTGCCAGCAGTAAGGGGGTAGACACTGAAGCTTTCTTT
TRBJ2-7,TRBV27,TRBD2,.,CASSLGGGREVGEQYF,TGTGCCAGCAGTTTAGGAGGAGGGCGGGAGGTTGGCGAGCAGTACTTC
TRBJ2-7,TRBV18,.,.,CASSPPTVVQQYF,TGTGCCAGCTCACCTCCTACCGTGGTTCAGCAGTACTTC
TRBJ2-1,TRBV7-6,TRBD1,.,CASSPRSGGQGFYNEQFF,TGTGCCAGCAGCCCCAGGAGTGGGGGACAGGGGTTCTACAATGAGCAGTTCTTC
TRBJ2-7,TRBV3-1/TRBV3-2,TRBD1,few,CASSLTTGTGQYEQYF,TGTGCCAGCAGCCTCACCACCGGGACAGGACAATACGAGCAGTACTTC
TRBJ2-3,TRBV12-5,.,.,CASGLLDTQYF,TGTGCTAGTGGTTTGCTAGATACGCAGTATTTT
TRBJ1-6,TRBV18,TRBD1,few,CASSLVSRDRATSPLHF,TGTGCCAGCTCACTAGTCTCCCGGGACAGGGCGACTTCACCCCTCCACTTT
TRBJ1-5,TRBV7-8,.,few,CASSPRGGIGQPQHF,TGTGCCAGCAGCCCCCGGGGAGGGATAGGGCAGCCCCAGCATTTT
TRBJ2-5,TRBV7-6,TRBD2,.,CASSFGLAGEFGRGETQYF,TGTGCCAGCAGTTTCGGACTAGCGGGAGAATTCGGCCGGGGTGAGACCCAGTACTTC
TRBJ2-5,TRBV2,.,.,CASRKTGTTSETQYF,TGTGCCAGCAGAAAGACCGGGACAACCTCAGAGACCCAGTACTTC
TRBJ2-1,TRBV5-1,TRBD2,few,CASSFMGLAGVYNEQFF,TGCGCCAGCAGCTTCATGGGACTAGCGGGAGTCTACAATGAGCAGTTCTTC
TRBJ2-3,TRBV7-2,TRBD2,.,CASSLVWTSGVSTDTQYF,TGTGCCAGCAGCTTAGTTTGGACTAGCGGGGTTAGCACAGATACGCAGTATTTT
TRBJ1-2,TRBV28,TRBD1,.,CASRDNRGWGYTF,TGTGCCAGCAGGGATAACAGGGGATGGGGCTACACCTTC
TRBJ1-3,TRBV3-1/TRBV3-2,.,.,CASSHVAGSGNTIYF,TGTGCCAGCAGCCATGTCGCGGGCTCTGGAAACACCATATATTTT
TRBJ2-7,TRBV18,.,.,CASSPGRVYEQYF,TGTGCCAGCTCACCAGGCAGGGTCTACGAGCAGTACTTC
TRBJ2-1,TRBV11-2,TRBD2,.,CASSYISLAGGGNEQFF,TGTGCCAGCAGCTATATCTCTCTAGCGGGAGGGGGCAATGAGCAGTTCTTC